What follows describes a single TCR beta chain. The table came from immunoSEQ multiplex PCR; TCRdb's copy has only in-frame clones and leaves some out. This table has 180,000 or so clones, around 88% appearing once. Germline V gene sequence: CDR1 SGDLS, CDR2 YYNGEE. This CDR3 spans 14 amino acids. V lost 4 bases to trimming and J lost 1 base; unmatched junction nucleotides: 3. This record belongs to a study of Ad26.COV2.S vaccination and SARS-CoV-2 variants. The chain uses TRBV9 and TRBJ2-3; TRBD2 aligns across 7 bases. This material consisted of peripheral blood, taken after recovery from COVID-19. This receptor was obtained from a human donor who had recovered from COVID-19. DNA for the CDR3: TGTGCCAGCAGCCCGGGGAGGGGCACAGATACGCAGTATTTT. It specifies CASSPGRGTDTQYF.